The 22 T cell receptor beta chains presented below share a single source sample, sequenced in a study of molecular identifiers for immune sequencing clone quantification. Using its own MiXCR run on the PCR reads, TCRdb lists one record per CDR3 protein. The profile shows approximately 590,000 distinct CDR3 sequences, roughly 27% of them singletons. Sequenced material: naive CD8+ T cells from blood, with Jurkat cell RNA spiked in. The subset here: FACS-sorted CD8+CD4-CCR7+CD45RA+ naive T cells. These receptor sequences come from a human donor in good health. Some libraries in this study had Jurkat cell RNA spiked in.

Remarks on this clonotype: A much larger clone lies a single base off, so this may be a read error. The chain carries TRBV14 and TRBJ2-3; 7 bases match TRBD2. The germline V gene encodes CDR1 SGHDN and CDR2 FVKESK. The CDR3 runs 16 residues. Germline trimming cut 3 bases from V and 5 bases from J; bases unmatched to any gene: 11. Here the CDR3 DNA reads TGTGCCAGCAGCCACAAGCCACTAGCGTTCGGAGATACGCAGTATTTT. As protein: CASSHKPLAFGDTQYF.

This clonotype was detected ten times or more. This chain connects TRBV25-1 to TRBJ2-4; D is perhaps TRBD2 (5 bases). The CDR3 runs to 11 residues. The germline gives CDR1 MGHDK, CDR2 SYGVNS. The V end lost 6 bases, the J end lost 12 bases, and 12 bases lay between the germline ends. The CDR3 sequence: CASSGVWDQYF. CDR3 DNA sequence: TGTGCCAGCAGCGGGGTTTGGGATCAGTACTTC. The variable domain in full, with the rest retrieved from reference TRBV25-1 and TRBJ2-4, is EADIYQTPRYLVIGTGKKITLECSQTMGHDKMYWYQQDPGMELHLIHYSYGVNSTEKGDLSSESTVSRIRTEHFPLTLESARPSHTSQYLCASSGVWDQYFGAGTRLSVL.

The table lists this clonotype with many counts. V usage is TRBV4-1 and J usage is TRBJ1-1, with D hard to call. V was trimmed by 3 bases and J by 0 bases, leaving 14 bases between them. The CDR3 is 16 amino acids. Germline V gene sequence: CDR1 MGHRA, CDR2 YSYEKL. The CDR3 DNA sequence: TGCGCCAGCAGCCAGGTAGACACTGACATGAACACTGAAGCTTTCTTT. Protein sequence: CASSQVDTDMNTEAFF.

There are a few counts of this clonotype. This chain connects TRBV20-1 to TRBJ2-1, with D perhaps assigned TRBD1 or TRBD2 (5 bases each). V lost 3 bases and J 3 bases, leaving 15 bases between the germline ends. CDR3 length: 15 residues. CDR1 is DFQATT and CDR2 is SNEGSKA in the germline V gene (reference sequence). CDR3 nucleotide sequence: TGCAGTGCTAGGAGGTTGGGGACCGACTACAATGAGCAGTTCTTC. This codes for CSARRLGTDYNEQFF.

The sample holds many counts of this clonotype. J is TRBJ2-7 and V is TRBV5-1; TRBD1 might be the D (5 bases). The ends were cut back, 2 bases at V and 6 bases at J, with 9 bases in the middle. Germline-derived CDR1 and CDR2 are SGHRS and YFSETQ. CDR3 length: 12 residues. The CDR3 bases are TGCGCCAGCAGCTTTGCAGGGTCCGAGCAGTACTTC. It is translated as CASSFAGSEQYF.

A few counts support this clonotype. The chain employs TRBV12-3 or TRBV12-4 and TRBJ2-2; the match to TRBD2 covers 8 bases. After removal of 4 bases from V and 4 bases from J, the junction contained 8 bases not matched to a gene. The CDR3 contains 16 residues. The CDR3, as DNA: TGTGCCAGCAGTTACTCCGGGACTAGGGGCACCGGGGAGCTGTTTTTT. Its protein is CASSYSGTRGTGELFF.

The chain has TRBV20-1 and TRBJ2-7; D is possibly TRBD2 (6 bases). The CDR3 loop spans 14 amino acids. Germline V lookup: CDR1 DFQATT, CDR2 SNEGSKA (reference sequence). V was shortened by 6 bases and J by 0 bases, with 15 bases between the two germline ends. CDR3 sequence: CSAGTRDSSYEQYF. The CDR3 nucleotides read TGCAGTGCCGGAACCAGGGACTCCTCCTACGAGCAGTACTTC.

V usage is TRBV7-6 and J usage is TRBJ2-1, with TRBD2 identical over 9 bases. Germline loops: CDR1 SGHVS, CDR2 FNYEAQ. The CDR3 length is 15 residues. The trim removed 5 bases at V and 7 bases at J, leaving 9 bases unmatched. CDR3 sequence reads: CASSILAGTGNEQFF. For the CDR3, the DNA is TGTGCCAGCAGCATCCTAGCGGGGACGGGGAATGAGCAGTTCTTC.

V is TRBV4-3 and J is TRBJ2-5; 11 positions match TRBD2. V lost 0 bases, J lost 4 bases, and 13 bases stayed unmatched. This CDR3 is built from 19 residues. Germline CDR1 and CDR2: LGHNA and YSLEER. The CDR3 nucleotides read TGCGCCAGCAGCCAAGATAGGCTAGCGGGGGGTCTGATTGGAGAGACCCAGTACTTC. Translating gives CASSQDRLAGGLIGETQYF.

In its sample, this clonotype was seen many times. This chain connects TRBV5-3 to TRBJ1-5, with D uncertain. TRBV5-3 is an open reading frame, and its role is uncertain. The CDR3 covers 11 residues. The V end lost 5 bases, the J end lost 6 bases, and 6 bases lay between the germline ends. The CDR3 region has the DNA TGTGCCAGAAGAGCCGGTCAGCCCCAGCATTTT. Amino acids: CARRAGQPQHF.

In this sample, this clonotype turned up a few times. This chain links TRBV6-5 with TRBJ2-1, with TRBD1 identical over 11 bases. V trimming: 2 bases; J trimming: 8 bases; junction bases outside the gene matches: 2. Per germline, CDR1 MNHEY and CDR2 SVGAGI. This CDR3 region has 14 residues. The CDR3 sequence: CASSYGQGAYEQFF. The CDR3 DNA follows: TGTGCCAGCAGTTACGGACAGGGGGCCTATGAGCAGTTCTTC.

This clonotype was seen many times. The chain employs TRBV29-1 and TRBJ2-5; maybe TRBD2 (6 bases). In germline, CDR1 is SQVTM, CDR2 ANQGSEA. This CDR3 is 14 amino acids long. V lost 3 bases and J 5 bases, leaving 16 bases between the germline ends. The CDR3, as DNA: TGCAGCGTTGACGGGAGAGGCCCCGGGGAGACCCAGTACTTC. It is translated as CSVDGRGPGETQYF.

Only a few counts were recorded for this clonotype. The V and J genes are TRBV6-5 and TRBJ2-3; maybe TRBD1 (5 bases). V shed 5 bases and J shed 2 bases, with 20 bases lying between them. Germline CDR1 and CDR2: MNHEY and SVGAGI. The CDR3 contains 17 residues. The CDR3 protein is CASSQLQHFGATDTQYF. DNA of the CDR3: TGTGCCAGCAGTCAACTACAGCATTTTGGGGCCACAGATACGCAGTATTTT.

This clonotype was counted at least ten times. In DNA form, the CDR3 reads TGTGCCAGCAGCTTAGAGATAAGCGGGGCCGACACAGATACGCAGTATTTT. Protein sequence: CASSLEISGADTDTQYF. The V gene is TRBV7-6, the J gene TRBJ2-3; TRBD2 matches at 7 bases. The CDR3 covers 17 residues. The V gene end was trimmed by 1 base and the J gene end by 2 bases; junction bases not matched to a gene: 9. CDR1 is SGHVS and CDR2 is FNYEAQ in the germline V gene.

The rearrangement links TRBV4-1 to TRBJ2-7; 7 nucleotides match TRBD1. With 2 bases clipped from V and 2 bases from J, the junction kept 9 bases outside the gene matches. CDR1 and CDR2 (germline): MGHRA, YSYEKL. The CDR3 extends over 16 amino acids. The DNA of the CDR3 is TGCGCCAGCAGCCAACACCCGGCAGGGGGACCCTACGAGCAGTACTTC. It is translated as CASSQHPAGGPYEQYF.

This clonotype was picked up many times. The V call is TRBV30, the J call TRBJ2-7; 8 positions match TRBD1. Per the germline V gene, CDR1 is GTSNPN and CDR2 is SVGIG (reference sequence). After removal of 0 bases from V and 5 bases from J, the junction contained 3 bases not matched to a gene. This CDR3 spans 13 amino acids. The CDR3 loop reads CAWSVDRGDEQYF. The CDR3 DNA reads TGTGCCTGGAGTGTAGACAGGGGCGACGAGCAGTACTTC.

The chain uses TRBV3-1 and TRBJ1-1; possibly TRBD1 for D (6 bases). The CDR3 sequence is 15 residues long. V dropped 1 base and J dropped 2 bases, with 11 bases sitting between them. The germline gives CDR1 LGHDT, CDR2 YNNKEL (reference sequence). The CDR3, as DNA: TGTGCCAGCAGCCAAGGGGCGGGGGGCAACACTGAAGCTTTCTTT. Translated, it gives CASSQGAGGNTEAFF.

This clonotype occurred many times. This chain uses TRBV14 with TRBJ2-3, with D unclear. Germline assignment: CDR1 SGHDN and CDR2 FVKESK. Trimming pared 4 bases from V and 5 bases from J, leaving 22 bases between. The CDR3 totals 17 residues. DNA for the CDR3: TGTGCCAGCAGCCCACATCCCAGCTACGAGGTCGGAGATACGCAGTATTTT. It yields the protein CASSPHPSYEVGDTQYF.

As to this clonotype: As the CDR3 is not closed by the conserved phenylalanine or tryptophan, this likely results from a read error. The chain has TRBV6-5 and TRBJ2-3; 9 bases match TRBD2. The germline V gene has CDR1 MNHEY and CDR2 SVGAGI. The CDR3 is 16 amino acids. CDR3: CASSDEASGITDRQYL. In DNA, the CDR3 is TGTGCCAGCAGTGACGAGGCTAGCGGGATCACAGATAGGCAGTATCTT.

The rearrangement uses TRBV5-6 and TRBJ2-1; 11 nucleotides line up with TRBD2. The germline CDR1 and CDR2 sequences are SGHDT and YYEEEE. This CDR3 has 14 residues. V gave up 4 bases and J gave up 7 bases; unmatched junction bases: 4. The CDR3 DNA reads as TGTGCCAGCAGCCCGGGACTAGCGGTAAATGAGCAGTTCTTC. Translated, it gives CASSPGLAVNEQFF.

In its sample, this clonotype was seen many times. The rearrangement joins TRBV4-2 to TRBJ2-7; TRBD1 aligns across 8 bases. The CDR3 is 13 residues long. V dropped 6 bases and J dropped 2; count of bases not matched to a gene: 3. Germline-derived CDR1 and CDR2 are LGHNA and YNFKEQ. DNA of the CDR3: TGTGCCAGCAGGGGGACAGGTGCCTACGAGCAGTACTTC. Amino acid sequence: CASRGTGAYEQYF.

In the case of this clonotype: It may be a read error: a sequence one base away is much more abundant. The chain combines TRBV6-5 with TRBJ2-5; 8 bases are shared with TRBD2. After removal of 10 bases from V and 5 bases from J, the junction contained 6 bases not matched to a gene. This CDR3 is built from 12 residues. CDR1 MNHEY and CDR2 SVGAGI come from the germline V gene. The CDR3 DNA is TGTGCCACCAGGACTAGCAGTGAGACCCAGTACTTC. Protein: CATRTSSETQYF.